The clone carrying this TCR beta chain has only one observation. The data were taken from a study of blood T cell repertoires in COVID-19. Sequencing used immunoSEQ multiplex PCR; TCRdb keeps in-frame clones, though not all of them. The table has approximately 61,000 clones, approximately 80% seen once. This receptor was identified in a man aged 70 or older with acute or convalescent COVID-19. Sequencing was carried out using peripheral blood.

The CDR3 protein is CASSERTGPGNTIYF. The CDR3 DNA follows: TGTGCCAGCAGTGAGAGGACAGGGCCCGGAAACACCATATATTTT. V gene TRBV2 combines with J gene TRBJ1-3; TRBD1 matches at 8 bases. Germline V lookup: CDR1 SNHLY, CDR2 FYNNEI. The junction had 5 bases not matched to a gene; V was cut back by 3 bases and J by 4 bases. The CDR3 contains 15 residues.